These 3 T cell receptor beta chains were sequenced from one sample in a study of PD-1 blockade in classical Hodgkin lymphoma. Following autologous stem cell transplantation, relapse occurred in every patient, and exposure to brentuximab vedotin varied. The repertoire was sequenced with immunoSEQ multiplex PCR; TCRdb's copy has only in-frame clones and lacks some. The profile covers 70,000 to 80,000 clones, with under 95% appearing a single time and approximately 8.2% taken by the ten largest. Sequencing was performed on peripheral blood mononuclear cells (PBMCs), taken at baseline. These receptors came from a human donor with classical Hodgkin lymphoma.

This clone was detected only once. The chain employs TRBV4-3 and TRBJ2-3; 12 nucleotides agree with TRBD2. CDR1 is LGHNA and CDR2 is YSLEER in the germline V gene. This CDR3 comprises 16 residues. The V and J ends lost 3 bases and 4 bases, in that order; junction bases with no gene match: 5. The CDR3 spells CASSQTSGRMADTQYF. The CDR3 DNA follows: TGCGCCAGCAGCCAGACTAGCGGGAGAATGGCAGATACGCAGTATTTT.

This sequence joins TRBV21-1 and TRBJ2-5; the D call of TRBD2 is as the table states it, not checked on the DNA. TRBV21-1 is flagged as a pseudogene. This CDR3 is 15 amino acids long. CDR3 in amino acids: CASNRGLAHQETQYF. CDR3 coding DNA: TGTGCCAGCAACAGGGGACTAGCGCACCAAGAGACCCAGTACTTC.

This clone was seen only once. V is TRBV7-9 and J is TRBJ2-1; D uncertain. Germline CDR1 and CDR2: SEHNR and FQNEAQ (reference sequence). The CDR3 has 10 amino acids. V lost 8 bases to trimming and J lost 5 bases, with 4 bases between them. The CDR3 sequence is CASADNEQFF. The CDR3, as DNA: TGTGCCAGCGCCGACAATGAGCAGTTCTTC.